This passage covers 7 T cell receptor beta chains from one sample sequenced in a study of control samples from healthy donors and cancer patients. TCRdb's table, derived via immunoSEQ multiplex PCR, lists solely in-frame clones and lacks some. The table lists about 89,000 clones, 85% of them singletons. Sequenced sample: blood. The receptors come from a woman aged 40 to 50 in good health.

The table lists this clone with a count of one. Additional DNA sequences in this sample encode the identical CDR3. J is TRBJ1-5 and V is TRBV10-3, with D hard to call. Trimming removed 0 bases from V and 4 bases from J, with 10 bases in between. CDR1 is ENHRY, CDR2 SYGVKD, per germline. There are 15 residues in the CDR3. CDR3 sequence reads: CAISESRVGNQPQHF. CDR3 sequence (DNA): TGTGCCATCAGTGAGTCGAGGGTTGGAAATCAGCCCCAGCATTTT.

This chain uses TRBV7-9 with TRBJ2-2; the match to TRBD2 covers 16 bases. Germline CDR1 SEHNR, CDR2 FQNEAQ (reference sequence). The CDR3 totals 19 residues. The V and J ends lost 4 bases and 6 bases, in that order; junction bases with no gene match: 11. This CDR3 reads CASSSSPGLAGGHAGELFF. The CDR3 DNA reads TGTGCCAGCAGCTCCTCCCCGGGACTAGCGGGGGGGCACGCCGGGGAGCTGTTTTTT.

The chain uses TRBV7-2 and TRBJ2-4, with a tentative D call TRBD2 (6 bases). The V and J ends lost 2 bases and 6 bases respectively, with 14 bases between them. The length of the CDR3 is 15 residues. The germline gives CDR1 SGHTA, CDR2 FQGNSA. The CDR3 here is CASSLLTQEGNIQYF. The CDR3 nucleotides are TGTGCCAGCAGCTTATTGACACAGGAGGGAAACATTCAGTACTTC.

The chain recombines TRBV7-9 with TRBJ1-4; a possible D gene is TRBD1 (5 bases). CDR3 size: 12 residues. Germline loops: CDR1 SEHNR, CDR2 FQNEAQ (reference sequence). V lost 5 bases to trimming and J lost 11 bases, with 12 bases between them. CDR3 sequence: CASSAAGTKLFF. As DNA, the CDR3 is TGTGCCAGCAGCGCTGCCGGGACCAAACTGTTTTTT.

The chain joins TRBV18 to TRBJ2-5, with D maybe TRBD1 (5 bases). The CDR3 consists of 16 residues. Per germline, CDR1 KGHSH and CDR2 LQKENI. Trimming stripped 1 base from V and 5 bases from J, with 17 bases between. The CDR3 sequence is CASSPLRSLGQETQYF. CDR3 nucleotides: TGTGCCAGCTCACCACTCAGATCACTGGGGCAGGAGACCCAGTACTTC.

The rearrangement links TRBV5-5 to TRBJ2-1; 11 bases fit TRBD2. Germline loops: CDR1 SGHKS, CDR2 YYEKEE (reference sequence). CDR3 size: 15 residues. V lost 4 bases and J lost 3; bases outside the gene matches: 3. The CDR3 reads CASSPGLADYNEQFF. The CDR3 coding sequence is TGTGCCAGCAGCCCGGGACTAGCGGACTACAATGAGCAGTTCTTC.

The chain joins TRBV9 to TRBJ2-3; D remains ambiguous. Germline V gene lookup returns CDR1 SGDLS and CDR2 YYNGEE. Trimming stripped 3 bases from V and 6 bases from J, with 11 bases between. The CDR3 length is 13 residues. The CDR3 DNA reads as TGTGCCAGCAGCGAGGCCCTTTTGGATACGCAGTATTTT. The encoded protein is CASSEALLDTQYF.